The subject of this entry is one T cell receptor beta chain. Its specificity is unknown. This specimen comes from a study of regulatory T cells. Points from the study as a whole: Hydrophobic residues at CDR3 positions 6 and 7 were enriched in conventional CD4+ T cells of CD3G-deficient patients. Regulatory T cells showed the strongest V-J pair restriction and V/J gene skewing among patient repertoires.

Autoimmunity was present in every CD3G-deficient patient, worse in two. Regulatory (CD25-high CD127-low) and conventional (CD25-low CD127-high) CD4+ T cells were sorted separately. The germline V gene encodes CDR1 SEHNR and CDR2 FQNEAQ (reference sequence). CDR3 length equals 15 residues. Trimming took 1 base from V and 2 from J; bases not matched to a gene: 4. Amplification used 52 TRBV primers and 13 TRBJ primers. The assay was immunoSEQ multiplex PCR, and TCRdb's table has in-frame clones only and misses some. The sample has tens of thousands of clones, 88% seen once. V usage is TRBV7-9 and J usage is TRBJ2-5, with TRBD2 identical over 7 bases. Sequences were obtained from conventional CD4+ T cells sorted from blood. This clonotype was obtained from a child younger than 18 with CD3G deficiency. CDR3 amino acids: CASSLGWGGQETQYF. CDR3 nucleotides: TGTGCCAGCAGCTTAGGATGGGGAGGGCAAGAGACCCAGTACTTC.